This T cell receptor beta chain was sequenced in a study of cytomegalovirus exposure and HLA in healthy donors. The CDR3 consists of 16 residues. In germline, CDR1 is SGHRS, CDR2 YFSETQ. The V segment lost 4 bases and the J segment 8 bases; nucleotides outside the gene matches: 11. 13 Jbeta primers and 60 Vbeta primers were used for the PCR. Method: immunoSEQ multiplex PCR; TCRdb's copy keeps in-frame clones and lacks some. The data show some 200,000 clones, with roughly 80% seen just once and approximately 6.3% held by the top ten. Sequencing input: PBMCs. The gene calls are TRBV5-1 and TRBJ2-1; 11 bases line up with TRBD2. The clonotype originates from a man aged 40-49 years in good health and CMV-seropositive. CDR3 residues: CASSRTPSGGFDEQFF. CDR3 nucleotides: TGCGCCAGCAGCCGGACCCCTAGCGGGGGGTTTGATGAGCAGTTCTTC. The variable domain in full, with the rest retrieved from reference TRBV5-1 and TRBJ2-1, is KAGVTQTPRYLIKTRGQQVTLSCSPISGHRSVSWYQQTPGQGLQFLFEYFSETQRNKGNFPGRFSGRQFSNSRSEMNVSTLELGDSALYLCASSRTPSGGFDEQFFGPGTRLTVL.